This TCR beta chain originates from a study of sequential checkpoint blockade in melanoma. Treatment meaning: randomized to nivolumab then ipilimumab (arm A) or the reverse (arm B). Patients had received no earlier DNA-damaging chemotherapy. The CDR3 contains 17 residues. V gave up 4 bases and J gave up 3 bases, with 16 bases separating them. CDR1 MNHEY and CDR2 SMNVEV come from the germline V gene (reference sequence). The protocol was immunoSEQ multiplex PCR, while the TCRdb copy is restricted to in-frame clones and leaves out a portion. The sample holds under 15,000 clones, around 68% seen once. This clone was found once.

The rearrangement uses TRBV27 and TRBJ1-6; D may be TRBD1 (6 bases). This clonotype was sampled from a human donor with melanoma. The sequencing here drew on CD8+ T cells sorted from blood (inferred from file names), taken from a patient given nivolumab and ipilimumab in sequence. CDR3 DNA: TGTGCCAGCAGTTCCAAAATTGGACAGAACTATAATTCACCCCTCCACTTT. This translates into CASSSKIGQNYNSPLHF.